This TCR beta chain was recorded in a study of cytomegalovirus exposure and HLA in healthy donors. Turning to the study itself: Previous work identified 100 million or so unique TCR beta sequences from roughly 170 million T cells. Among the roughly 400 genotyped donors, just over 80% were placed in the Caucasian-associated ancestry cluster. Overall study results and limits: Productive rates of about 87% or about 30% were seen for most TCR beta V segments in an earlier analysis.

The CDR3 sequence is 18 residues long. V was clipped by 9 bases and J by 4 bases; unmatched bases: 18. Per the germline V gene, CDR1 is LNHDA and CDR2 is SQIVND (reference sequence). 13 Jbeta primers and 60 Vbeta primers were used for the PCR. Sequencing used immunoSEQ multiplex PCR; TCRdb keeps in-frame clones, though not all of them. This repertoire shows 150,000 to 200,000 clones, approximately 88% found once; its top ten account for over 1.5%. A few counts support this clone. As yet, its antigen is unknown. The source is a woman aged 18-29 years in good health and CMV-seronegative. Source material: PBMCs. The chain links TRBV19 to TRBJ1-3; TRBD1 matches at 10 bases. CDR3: CASPQGPRQGATGNTIYF. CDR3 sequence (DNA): TGTGCCAGCCCCCAAGGACCCCGACAGGGGGCAACGGGAAACACCATATATTTT.